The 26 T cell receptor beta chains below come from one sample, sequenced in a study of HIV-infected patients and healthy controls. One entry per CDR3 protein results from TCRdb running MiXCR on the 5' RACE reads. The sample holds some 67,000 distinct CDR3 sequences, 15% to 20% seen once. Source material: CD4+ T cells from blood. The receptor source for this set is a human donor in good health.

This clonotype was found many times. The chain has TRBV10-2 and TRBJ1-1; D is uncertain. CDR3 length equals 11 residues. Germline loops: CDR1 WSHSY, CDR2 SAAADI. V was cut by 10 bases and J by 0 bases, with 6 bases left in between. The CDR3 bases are TGCGCCACCTCAGTGAACACTGAAGCTTTCTTT. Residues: CATSVNTEAFF.

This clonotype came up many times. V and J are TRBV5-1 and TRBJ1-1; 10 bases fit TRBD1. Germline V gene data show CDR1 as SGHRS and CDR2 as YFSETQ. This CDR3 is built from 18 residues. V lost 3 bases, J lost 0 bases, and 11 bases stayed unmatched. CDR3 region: CASSSYPGQGHMNTEAFF. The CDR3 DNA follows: TGCGCCAGCAGCTCTTACCCGGGACAGGGGCATATGAACACTGAAGCTTTCTTT.

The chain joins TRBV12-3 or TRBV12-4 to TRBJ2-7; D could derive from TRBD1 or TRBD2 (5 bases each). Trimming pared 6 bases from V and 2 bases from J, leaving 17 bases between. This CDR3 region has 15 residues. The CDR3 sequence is CASRLSGTSTYEQYF. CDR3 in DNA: TGTGCCAGCAGGTTATCCGGGACCTCGACCTACGAGCAGTACTTC.

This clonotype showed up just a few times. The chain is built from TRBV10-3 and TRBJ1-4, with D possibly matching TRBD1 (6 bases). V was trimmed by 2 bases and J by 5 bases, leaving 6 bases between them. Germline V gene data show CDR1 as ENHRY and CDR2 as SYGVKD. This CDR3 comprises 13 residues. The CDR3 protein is CAISEGQNEKLFF. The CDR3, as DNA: TGTGCCATCAGTGAGGGACAGAATGAAAAACTGTTTTTT.

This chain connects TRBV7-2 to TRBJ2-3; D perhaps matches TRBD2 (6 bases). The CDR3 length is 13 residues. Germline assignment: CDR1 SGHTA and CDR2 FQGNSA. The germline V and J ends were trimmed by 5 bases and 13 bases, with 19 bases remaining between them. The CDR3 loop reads CASSIGWKGEEYF. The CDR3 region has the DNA TGTGCCAGCAGCATTGGGTGGAAAGGGGAGGAGTATTTT.

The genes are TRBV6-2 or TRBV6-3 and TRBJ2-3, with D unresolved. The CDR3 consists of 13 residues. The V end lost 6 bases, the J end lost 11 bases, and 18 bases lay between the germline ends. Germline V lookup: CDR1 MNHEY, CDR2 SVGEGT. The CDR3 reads CASRLPDHDLQYF. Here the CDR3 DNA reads TGTGCCAGCAGACTACCTGACCATGACTTGCAGTATTTT.

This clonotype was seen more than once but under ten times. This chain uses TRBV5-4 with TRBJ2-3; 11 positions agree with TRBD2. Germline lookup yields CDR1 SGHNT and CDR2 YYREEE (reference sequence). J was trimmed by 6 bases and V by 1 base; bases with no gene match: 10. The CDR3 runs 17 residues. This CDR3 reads CASSLSGSGRVQDTQYF. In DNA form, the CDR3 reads TGTGCCAGCAGCTTGTCGGGTAGCGGGAGGGTCCAGGATACGCAGTATTTT.

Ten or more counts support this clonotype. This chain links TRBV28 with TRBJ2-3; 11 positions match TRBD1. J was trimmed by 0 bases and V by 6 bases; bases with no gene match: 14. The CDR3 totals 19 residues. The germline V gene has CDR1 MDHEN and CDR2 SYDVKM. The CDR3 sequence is CASSSSSGQGARSTDTQYF. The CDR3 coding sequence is TGTGCCAGCAGCTCCTCCTCCGGACAGGGGGCGCGAAGCACAGATACGCAGTATTTT.

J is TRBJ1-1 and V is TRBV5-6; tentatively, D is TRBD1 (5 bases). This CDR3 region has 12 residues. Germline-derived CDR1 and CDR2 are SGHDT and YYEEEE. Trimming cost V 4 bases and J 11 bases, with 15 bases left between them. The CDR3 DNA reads TGTGCCAGCAGCATCGCCGGGACGCGGGCTTTCTTT. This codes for CASSIAGTRAFF.

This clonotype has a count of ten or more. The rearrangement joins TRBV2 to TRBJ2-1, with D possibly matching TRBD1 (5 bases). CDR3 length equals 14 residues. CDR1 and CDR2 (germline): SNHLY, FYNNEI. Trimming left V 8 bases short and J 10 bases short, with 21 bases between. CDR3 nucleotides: TGTGCCAGCGAATTCAGGGTTCCCCGTTCGGAGCAGTTCTTC. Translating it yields CASEFRVPRSEQFF.

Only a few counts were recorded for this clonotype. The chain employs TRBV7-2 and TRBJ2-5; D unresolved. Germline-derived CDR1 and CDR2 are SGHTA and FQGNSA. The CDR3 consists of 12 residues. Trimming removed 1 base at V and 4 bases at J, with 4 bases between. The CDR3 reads CASSLELETQYF. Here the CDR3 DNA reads TGTGCCAGCAGCTTAGAACTAGAGACCCAGTACTTC.

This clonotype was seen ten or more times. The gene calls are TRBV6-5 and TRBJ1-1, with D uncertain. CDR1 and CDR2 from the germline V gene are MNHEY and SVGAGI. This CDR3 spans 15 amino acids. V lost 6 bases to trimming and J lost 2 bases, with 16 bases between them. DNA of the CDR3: TGTGCCAGCAGCCGGGAGACCGGACTAAACACTGAAGCTTTCTTT. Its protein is CASSRETGLNTEAFF.

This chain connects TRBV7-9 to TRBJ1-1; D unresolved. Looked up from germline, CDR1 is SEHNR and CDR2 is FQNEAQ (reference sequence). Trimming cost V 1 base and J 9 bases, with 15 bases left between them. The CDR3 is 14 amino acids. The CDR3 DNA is TGTGCCAGCAGCTTAGGCTCGCAACGCGATAAAGCTTTCTTT. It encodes CASSLGSQRDKAFF.

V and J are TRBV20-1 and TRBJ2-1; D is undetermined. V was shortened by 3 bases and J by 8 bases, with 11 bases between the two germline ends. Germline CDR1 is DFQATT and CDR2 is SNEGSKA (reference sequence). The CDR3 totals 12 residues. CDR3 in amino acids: CSARIMNHEQFF. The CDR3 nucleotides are TGCAGTGCTAGGATTATGAACCATGAGCAGTTCTTC.

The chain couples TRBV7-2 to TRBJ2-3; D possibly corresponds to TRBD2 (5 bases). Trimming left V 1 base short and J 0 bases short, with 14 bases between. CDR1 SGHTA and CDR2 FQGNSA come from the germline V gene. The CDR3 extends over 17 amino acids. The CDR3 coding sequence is TGTGCCAGCAGCTTAGTGGCGGGCCTCTTTAGCACAGATACGCAGTATTTT. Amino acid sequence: CASSLVAGLFSTDTQYF.

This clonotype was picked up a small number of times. CDR3 DNA: TGCAGCGTTCGACAGAGCAGCTCTGGAAACACCATATATTTT. It encodes CSVRQSSSGNTIYF. The chain carries TRBV29-1 and TRBJ1-3, with a weak D call TRBD1 (5 bases). CDR1 SQVTM and CDR2 ANQGSEA come from the germline V gene. The CDR3 has 14 residues. Trimming left V 5 bases short and J 0 bases short, with 11 bases between. Together with reference TRBV29-1 and TRBJ1-3, the CDR3 gives the full variable domain: SAVISQKPSRDICQRGTSLTIQCQVDSQVTMMFWYRQQPGQSLTLIATANQGSEATYESGFVIDKFPISRPNLTFSTLTVSNMSPEDSSIYLCSVRQSSSGNTIYFGEGSWLTVV.

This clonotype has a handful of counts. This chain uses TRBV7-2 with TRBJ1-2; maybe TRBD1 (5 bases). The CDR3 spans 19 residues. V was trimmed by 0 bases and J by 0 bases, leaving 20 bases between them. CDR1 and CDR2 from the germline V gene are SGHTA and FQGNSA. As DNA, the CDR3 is TGTGCCAGCAGCTTAGCGATTGACAGAAGGGGTGGTTCTAACTATGGCTACACCTTC. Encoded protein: CASSLAIDRRGGSNYGYTF.

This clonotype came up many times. Written as DNA, the CDR3 is TGCAGCGTAGCCCAGGGGGCTGGAAACACCATATATTTT. The encoded protein is CSVAQGAGNTIYF. The chain uses TRBV29-1 and TRBJ1-3; 7 bases are a match to TRBD1. From germline, CDR1 is SQVTM and CDR2 ANQGSEA. The V gene end was trimmed by 6 bases and the J gene end by 2 bases; junction bases not matched to a gene: 4. The CDR3 runs 13 residues.

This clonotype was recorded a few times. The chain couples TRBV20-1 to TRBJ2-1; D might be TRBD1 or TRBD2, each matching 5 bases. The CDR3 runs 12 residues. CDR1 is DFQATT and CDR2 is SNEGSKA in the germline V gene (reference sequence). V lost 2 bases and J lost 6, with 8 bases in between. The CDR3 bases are TGCAGTGCTAGACGTGGGGGCAATGAGCAGTTCTTC. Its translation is CSARRGGNEQFF.

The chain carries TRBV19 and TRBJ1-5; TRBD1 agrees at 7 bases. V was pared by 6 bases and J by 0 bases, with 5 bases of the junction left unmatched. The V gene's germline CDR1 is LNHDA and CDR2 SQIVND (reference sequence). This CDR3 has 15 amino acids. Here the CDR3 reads CASRGDSRSNQPQHF. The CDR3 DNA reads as TGTGCCAGTAGGGGGGACAGCCGTAGCAATCAGCCCCAGCATTTT. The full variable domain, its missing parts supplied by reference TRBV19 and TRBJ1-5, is DGGITQSPKYLFRKEGQNVTLSCEQNLNHDAMYWYRQDPGQGLRLIYYSQIVNDFQKGDIAEGYSVSREKKESFPLTVTSAQKNPTAFYLCASRGDSRSNQPQHFGDGTRLSIL.

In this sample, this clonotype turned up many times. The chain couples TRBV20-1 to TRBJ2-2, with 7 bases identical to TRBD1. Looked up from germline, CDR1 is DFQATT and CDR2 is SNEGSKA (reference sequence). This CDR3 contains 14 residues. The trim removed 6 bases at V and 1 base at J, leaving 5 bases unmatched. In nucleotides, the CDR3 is TGCAGTGCGAGGACAGGAGGGAACACCGGGGAGCTGTTTTTT. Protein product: CSARTGGNTGELFF.

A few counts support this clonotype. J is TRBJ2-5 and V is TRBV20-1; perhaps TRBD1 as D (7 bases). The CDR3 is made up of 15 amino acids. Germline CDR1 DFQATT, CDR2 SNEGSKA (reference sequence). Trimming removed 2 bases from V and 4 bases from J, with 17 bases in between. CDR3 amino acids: CSARRGGTELETQYF. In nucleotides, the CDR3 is TGCAGTGCTAGAAGAGGGGGGACAGAGTTAGAGACCCAGTACTTC.

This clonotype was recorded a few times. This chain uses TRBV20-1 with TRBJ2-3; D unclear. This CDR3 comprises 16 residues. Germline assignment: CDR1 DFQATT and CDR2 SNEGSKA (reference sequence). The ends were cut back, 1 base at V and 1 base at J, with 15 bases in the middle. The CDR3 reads CSARVLHPPGTDTQYF. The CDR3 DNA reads TGCAGTGCTAGAGTCCTCCACCCGCCAGGCACAGATACGCAGTATTTT.

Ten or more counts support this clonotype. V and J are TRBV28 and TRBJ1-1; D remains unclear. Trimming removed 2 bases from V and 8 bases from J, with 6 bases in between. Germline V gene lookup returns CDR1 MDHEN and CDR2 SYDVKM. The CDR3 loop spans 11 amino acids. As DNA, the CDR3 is TGTGCCAGCAGTTTAGGCAGGGAAGCTTTCTTT. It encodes CASSLGREAFF.

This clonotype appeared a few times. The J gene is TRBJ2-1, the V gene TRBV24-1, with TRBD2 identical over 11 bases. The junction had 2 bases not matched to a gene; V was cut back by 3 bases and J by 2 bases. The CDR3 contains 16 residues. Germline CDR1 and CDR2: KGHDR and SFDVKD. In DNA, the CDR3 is TGTGCCACCAGTGATCCTAGCGGGAGGACCTACAATGAGCAGTTCTTC. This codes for CATSDPSGRTYNEQFF.

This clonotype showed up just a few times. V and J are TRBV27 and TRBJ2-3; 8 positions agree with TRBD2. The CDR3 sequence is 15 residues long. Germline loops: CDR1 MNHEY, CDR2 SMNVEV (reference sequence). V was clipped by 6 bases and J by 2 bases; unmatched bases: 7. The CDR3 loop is CASSLTSGNTDTQYF. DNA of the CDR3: TGTGCCAGCAGCCTCACTAGCGGCAACACAGATACGCAGTATTTT.